The 3 T cell receptor beta chains below were found in one sample sequenced in a study of beta chain features in type 1 diabetes. What was sequenced were expressed TCRB transcripts, since all of the isolated RNA had been reverse transcribed. The method was immunoSEQ multiplex PCR; TCRdb's version includes in-frame clones alone and lacks a portion of them. The sample yields about 300,000 clones, under 8.5% seen once. Material: central memory CD4+ T cells from blood. The source is a woman under 30 in good health.

This clone was detected only a few times. The chain couples TRBV7-2 to TRBJ1-6, with no clear D. V lost 5 bases and J lost 10, with 9 bases in between. The CDR3 extends over 12 amino acids. Germline V gives CDR1 SGHTA, CDR2 FQGNSA. The CDR3 DNA follows: TGTGCCAGCAGCCCTCATCAGTCACCCCTCCACTTT. Translated: CASSPHQSPLHF. Using reference TRBV7-2 and TRBJ1-6 for the parts outside the CDR3, the full variable domain is GAGVSQSPSNKVTEKGKDVELRCDPISGHTALYWYRQSLGQGLEFLIYFQGNSAPDKSGLPSDRFSAERTGGSVSTLTIQRTQQEDSAVYLCASSPHQSPLHFGNGTRLTVT.

Comment on this clone: Other nucleotide sequences from this sample produce the same CDR3. The chain recombines TRBV7-2 with TRBJ1-5, with D perhaps TRBD1 (6 bases). CDR3 length equals 13 residues. The V gene lost 4 bases and the J gene lost 6 bases, with 10 bases spanning the gap. Germline lookup yields CDR1 SGHTA and CDR2 FQGNSA. The CDR3 DNA sequence: TGTGCCAGCAGCTCAGGGGCTTCTCAGCCCCAGCATTTT. Translating gives CASSSGASQPQHF.

This clone was counted a few times. V usage is TRBV5-6 and J usage is TRBJ2-1, with TRBD1 as a possible D gene (8 bases). The V end lost 5 bases, the J end lost 5 bases, and 14 bases lay between the germline ends. The germline V gene encodes CDR1 SGHDT and CDR2 YYEEEE. This CDR3 is built from 14 residues. This CDR3 is CASSRTGTNNEQFF. CDR3 DNA: TGTGCCAGCAGTCGGACAGGGACTAACAATGAGCAGTTCTTC.